The entry below describes one T cell receptor (beta chain). This clone's antigen is unknown. No much larger clone is present one base from it, and per-base qualities are unavailable. This was a case-control study nested in a cohort of healthcare workers in London, UK, who had nasopharyngeal swab PCR tests and blood samples taken every week. Healthcare workers were recruited between 23 and 31 March 2020, during the week of the UK lockdown, and were followed weekly for up to roughly 15 weeks. The data were taken from a study of early T cells in non-severe SARS-CoV-2 infection (dated by TCRdb to the early 2020s). Study-level background: Bulk RNA from unsorted whole blood was used for TCR sequencing, so alpha and beta chains could not be paired.

The germline V gene encodes CDR1 SGHAT and CDR2 FQNNGV. Here V drops 4 bases and J drops 4 bases, and the junction holds 5 bases not matched to any gene. The CDR3 runs 15 amino acids, cysteine and phenylalanine included. Of the read, only the CDR3 DNA is kept; its 45 bases are in frame from base 1. Library method: 5' RACE. The sequencer listed for this sample is NextSeq 500. In the TCR library protocol, unique molecular identifiers were attached to individual cDNA molecules to correct for PCR bias and sequencing error. Sequencing covered both TCR alpha and beta chains, and within each sample the abundances of alpha and beta sequences were tightly co-correlated. For the original study's pipeline: Decombinator V4 was used to annotate the V gene, J gene and CDR3 of the TCR sequences. Expanded TCRs were defined as changing significantly between any two time points under a Poisson model with p below 0.0001. Abundances of TCRs were expressed as counts per million after normalisation to the total number of TCRs sequenced in each sample. TRAV1-2 paired with TRAJ12, TRAJ20 or TRAJ33 defined MAIT TCRs, while TRAV10 paired with TRAJ18 defined iNKT TCRs. VDJdb, accessed 1 November 2021, was searched for CMV, EBV and SARS-CoV-2 annotated TCRs, with TCRs annotated for multiple antigens excluded. TCRdb reprocessed the public reads (quality trimming at Q25 with fastp, clone calling with MiXCR) and kept in-frame beta chains. Rows with one shared CDR3 protein collapse into an entry with the most common genes and DNA. The V and J calls were determined by TCRdb, not by the authors. The sample contains tens of thousands of distinct CDR3 sequences, under 8% of them found a single time. Of the sample, about 5.9% falls within the top ten clones.

Paper-wide results and their limitations: Matching against VDJdb was skewed toward anti-spike CD8 responses, likely underestimated virus-specific expansions, and missed private and CD4 specificities.

The sequenced material came from whole blood. This chain joins TRBV11-2 to TRBJ2-3; 10 nucleotides in the junction match TRBD2. The clonotype comes from an adult who was a healthcare worker with PCR-confirmed SARS-CoV-2 infection or an uninfected control (not recorded which). The DNA reads as follows: TGTGCCAGCAGCTCCCTAGCGGGAGCTGCAGATACGCAGTATTTT. The encoded protein is CASSSLAGAADTQYF.